The 3 T cell receptor beta chains given below trace back to one sample, sequenced in a study of cytomegalovirus exposure and HLA in healthy donors. This PCR relied on a set of 60 Vbeta primers and 13 Jbeta primers. Sequenced by immunoSEQ multiplex PCR; TCRdb stores in-frame clones only, minus some. Among 100,000 or so clones listed, 75% to 90% were seen once. The specimen was PBMCs. The origin of the receptors is a young man in good health and CMV-seropositive.

V usage is TRBV4-2 and J usage is TRBJ1-1; D is undetermined. Germline V CDR1 and CDR2: LGHNA, YNFKEQ. There are 13 residues in the CDR3. The V end lost 4 bases, the J end lost 8 bases, and 14 bases lay between the germline ends. The CDR3 protein is CASSPLRKTEAFF. Written as DNA, the CDR3 is TGTGCCAGCAGCCCCCTCAGGAAAACGGAAGCTTTCTTT.

The rearrangement links TRBV6-1 to TRBJ2-7; TRBD1 is a possible D gene (5 bases). The V end was cut by 6 bases, the J end by 2 bases, with 17 bases between. The CDR3 runs 15 residues. CDR1 MNHNS and CDR2 SASEGT come from the germline V gene. The CDR3 nucleotides read TGTGCCAGCAGCCCCGACAGCGCCAGGACCTACGAGCAGTACTTC. Amino acids: CASSPDSARTYEQYF.

V and J are TRBV4-1 and TRBJ1-3; the match to TRBD1 covers 8 bases. The V and J ends lost 2 bases and 1 base, in that order; junction bases with no gene match: 7. Germline V gives CDR1 MGHRA, CDR2 YSYEKL. The CDR3 runs to 17 residues. The CDR3 protein is CASSQTLQGVSGNTIYF. CDR3 DNA sequence: TGCGCCAGCAGCCAAACGCTACAGGGGGTTTCTGGAAACACCATATATTTT.